A single sample gave rise to the 10 T cell receptor beta chains below, sequenced in a study of CD8 T cells in Susac syndrome. A quantity of about 0.5 to 1 ug RNA underwent reverse transcription using random hexamers. TCRdb reanalysed the immunoSEQ multiplex PCR reads using MiXCR and keeps one entry per CDR3 protein. The sample holds 200,000 to 300,000 distinct CDR3 sequences, almost 97% seen once. The sequencing sample was made of CD4+ T cells from PBMCs. The origin of the receptors is a human donor with Susac syndrome.

The chain combines TRBV20-1 with TRBJ2-7; D may be TRBD1 (5 bases). Trimming stripped 3 bases from V and 2 bases from J, with 17 bases between. The CDR3 has 15 amino acids. Germline CDR1 DFQATT, CDR2 SNEGSKA (reference sequence). CDR3 DNA: TGCAGTGCTAGTGTGGGGCCCGATACCGCCTACGAGCAGTACTTC. This encodes CSASVGPDTAYEQYF.

This sequence joins TRBV9 and TRBJ2-3, with D possibly called TRBD1 or TRBD2 (5 bases each). The CDR3 runs to 14 residues. From germline, CDR1 is SGDLS and CDR2 YYNGEE. The V and J ends lost 1 base and 2 bases respectively, with 8 bases between them. The CDR3 DNA reads as TGTGCCAGCAGCGTAAGAGGGACCACAGATACGCAGTATTTT. This gives the protein CASSVRGTTDTQYF.

The genes are TRBV15 and TRBJ2-5, with TRBD2 identical over 12 bases. The germline V gene has CDR1 LNHNV and CDR2 YYDKDF (reference sequence). With V trimmed by 3 bases and J by 5 bases, 10 bases remained unmatched. The CDR3 runs 17 residues. Here the CDR3 reads CATSRARTSGKEETQYF. CDR3 nucleotides: TGTGCCACCAGCAGGGCTAGGACTAGCGGGAAGGAGGAGACCCAGTACTTC.

The sample holds one count of this clonotype. The chain joins TRBV30 to TRBJ1-1; the D is unclear. The CDR3 runs to 13 residues. The V and J ends lost 0 bases and 5 bases respectively, with 10 bases between them. Germline CDR1 and CDR2: GTSNPN and SVGIG (reference sequence). CDR3 DNA: TGTGCCTGGAGTGTTCTCGGACGGACTGAAGCTTTCTTT. Protein sequence: CAWSVLGRTEAFF.

The chain has TRBV6-1 and TRBJ2-7; 11 nucleotides agree with TRBD2. Germline trimming cut 6 bases from V and 6 bases from J; bases unmatched to any gene: 13. Germline CDR1 reads MNHNS; CDR2 reads SASEGT. CDR3 length: 16 amino acids. This CDR3 is CASSRSIAGGPGEQYF. For the CDR3, the DNA is TGTGCCAGCAGCCGCTCGATAGCGGGAGGGCCCGGCGAGCAGTACTTC.

The J gene is TRBJ1-5, the V gene TRBV28; D remains ambiguous. V was shortened by 2 bases and J by 7 bases, with 9 bases between the two germline ends. The germline V gene has CDR1 MDHEN and CDR2 SYDVKM. CDR3 size: 13 residues. The CDR3 nucleotides are TGTGCCAGCAGTTTAAGACGGGAACAGCCCCAGCATTTT. This codes for CASSLRREQPQHF.

The rearrangement uses TRBV20-1 and TRBJ2-7; 9 bases map to TRBD1. The V and J ends lost 3 bases and 3 bases, in that order; junction bases with no gene match: 12. The CDR3 totals 16 residues. The germline V gene has CDR1 DFQATT and CDR2 SNEGSKA (reference sequence). The CDR3: CSARYPTGGILYEQYF. CDR3 DNA sequence: TGCAGTGCTAGGTACCCGACAGGGGGGATTCTCTACGAGCAGTACTTC.

About this clonotype itself: An end of the junction does not agree with germline; a read error may underlie this. CDR3 region: CVSSVLTGRTEAFF. The CDR3 nucleotides are TGTGTCAGCAGCGTCCTTACAGGGAGGACTGAAGCTTTCTTT. This chain joins TRBV9 and TRBJ1-1, with a tentative D call TRBD1 (6 bases). The CDR3 contains 14 residues. Germline V CDR1 and CDR2: SGDLS, YYNGEE.

The V gene is TRBV25-1, the J gene TRBJ2-1; D uncertain. Trimming shortened V by 0 bases and J by 5 bases, and 8 bases separated the two germline ends. CDR3 length equals 14 residues. In germline, CDR1 is MGHDK, CDR2 SYGVNS. CDR3 coding DNA: TGTGCCAGCAGTGAATATAAACCCCACAATGAGCAGTTCTTC. Translating gives CASSEYKPHNEQFF.

This clonotype has just one count. The chain carries TRBV2 and TRBJ1-4, with 8 bases that match TRBD1. Germline lookup yields CDR1 SNHLY and CDR2 FYNNEI. The V and J ends lost 8 bases and 4 bases, in that order; junction bases with no gene match: 0. This CDR3 has 12 amino acids. In nucleotides, the CDR3 is TGTGCCAGCGGACAGGGTAATGAAAAACTGTTTTTT. Translation: CASGQGNEKLFF. Complete variable domain (other parts from reference TRBV2 and TRBJ1-4): EPEVTQTPSHQVTQMGQEVILRCVPISNHLYFYWYRQILGQKVEFLVSFYNNEISEKSEIFDDQFSVERPDGSNFTLKIRSTKLEDSAMYFCASGQGNEKLFFGSGTQLSVL.